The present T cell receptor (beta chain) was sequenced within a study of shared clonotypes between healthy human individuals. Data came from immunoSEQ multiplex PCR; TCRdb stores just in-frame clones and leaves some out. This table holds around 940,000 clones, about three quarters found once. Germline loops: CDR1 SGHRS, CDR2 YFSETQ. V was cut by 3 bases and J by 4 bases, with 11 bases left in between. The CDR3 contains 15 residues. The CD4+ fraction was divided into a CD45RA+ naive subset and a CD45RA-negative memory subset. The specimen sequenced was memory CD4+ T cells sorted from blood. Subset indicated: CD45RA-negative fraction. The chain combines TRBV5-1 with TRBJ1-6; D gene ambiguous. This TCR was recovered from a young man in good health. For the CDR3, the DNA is TGCGCCAGCAGCTCCTCGGCGGATTATAATTCACCCCTCCACTTT. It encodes CASSSSADYNSPLHF.